This T cell receptor (beta chain) was sequenced in a study of T-cell reconstitution after alpha-beta-depleted transplantation in children. The TCRbeta library was prepared with unique molecular identifiers. A single record per CDR3 protein comes from TCRdb applying MiXCR to the PCR reads. The profile shows 500,000 to 650,000 distinct CDR3 sequences, around 13% of them singletons. The V segment lost 2 bases and the J segment 6 bases; nucleotides outside the gene matches: 11. The CDR3 consists of 16 residues. From germline, CDR1 is MNHEY and CDR2 SVGAGI. The chain uses TRBV6-5 and TRBJ2-7; 9 nucleotides line up with TRBD1. The origin of this receptor is a male patient younger than 18 who had a stem cell transplant for acute myeloid leukemia, so the T cells may come from the graft donor. This material consisted of PBMCs, mostly from graft donor cells, taken 360 days after TCRalphabeta/CD19-depleted stem cell transplant. CDR3 bases: TGTGCCAGCAGTTACCTGGCCGGGACAGGGATCATCGAGCAGTACTTC. Amino acids: CASSYLAGTGIIEQYF.